Listed here are 9 T cell receptor beta chains from one sample, sequenced in a study of early T cells in non-severe SARS-CoV-2 infection (dated by TCRdb to the early 2020s). Libraries came from 5' RACE. Sequenced on a NextSeq 500. TCRdb took the public reads, trimmed them with fastp at Q25, ran MiXCR for clone calling and kept in-frame beta chains. A single entry per CDR3 protein holds the most common genes and DNA from its merged rows. The sample records roughly 80,000 distinct CDR3 sequences, roughly 9.4% of which are singletons. About 4.6% of the sample goes to the ten largest clones. Sequencing was carried out using whole blood. These receptors all stem from an adult who was a healthcare worker with PCR-confirmed SARS-CoV-2 infection or an uninfected control (not recorded which).

This clonotype has a handful of counts. The chain carries TRBV2 and TRBJ2-2; tentative D call: TRBD2 (5 bases). Germline V lookup: CDR1 SNHLY, CDR2 FYNNEI. The CDR3 extends over 14 amino acids. Deletions cut 3 bases from V and 6 bases from J, with 11 bases between. Here the CDR3 DNA reads TGTGCCAGCAGTGATCGGGGTGTCGCCGGGGAGCTGTTTTTT. Its protein product is CASSDRGVAGELFF.

J is TRBJ1-2 and V is TRBV3-1; possibly TRBD1 for D (6 bases). This CDR3 region has 16 residues. Germline lookup yields CDR1 LGHDT and CDR2 YNNKEL (reference sequence). V lost 0 bases to trimming and J lost 5 bases, with 16 bases between them. CDR3 coding DNA: TGTGCCAGCAGCCAAGATGCGACAGGCAAGTTTTATGGCTACACCTTC. Translated: CASSQDATGKFYGYTF.

In its sample, this clonotype was seen a few times. The J gene is TRBJ1-1, the V gene TRBV20-1; 9 positions agree with TRBD1. Trimming cost V 7 bases and J 2 bases; bases outside gene matches: 5. The CDR3 runs to 13 residues. CDR1 DFQATT and CDR2 SNEGSKA come from the germline V gene (reference sequence). In DNA form, the CDR3 reads TGCAGTGTCCGGACAGGGGACAACACTGAAGCTTTCTTT. It translates to CSVRTGDNTEAFF.

The table lists this clonotype with many counts. The rearrangement links TRBV4-1 to TRBJ2-4; unclear D gene. Germline V gene lookup returns CDR1 MGHRA and CDR2 YSYEKL. The V and J ends lost 1 base and 3 bases respectively, with 7 bases between them. This CDR3 spans 14 amino acids. In nucleotides, the CDR3 is TGCGCCAGCAGCCAAGTCCCGGACAAAAACATTCAGTACTTC. This encodes CASSQVPDKNIQYF.

This clonotype occurred many times. This rearrangement joins TRBV5-4 to TRBJ1-1; D gene unclear. The CDR3 totals 15 residues. Trimming took off 0 bases at V and 1 base at J, with 10 bases between the two ends. Per germline, CDR1 SGHNT and CDR2 YYREEE (reference sequence). The CDR3 nucleotides read TGTGCCAGCAGCTTGGAGTGGGATAGGAACACTGAAGCTTTCTTT. Translating gives CASSLEWDRNTEAFF.

This clonotype was observed a few times. This rearrangement joins TRBV19 to TRBJ2-1, with 12 bases matching TRBD2. Germline-derived CDR1 and CDR2 are LNHDA and SQIVND (reference sequence). V lost 5 bases and J lost 11; bases outside the gene matches: 10. This CDR3 comprises 15 residues. CDR3 DNA sequence: TGTGCCAGTAGTGACCGGACTAGCGGGACCCCCAAGCAGTTCTTC. It translates to CASSDRTSGTPKQFF. Combining the CDR3 with reference TRBV19 and TRBJ2-1 gives the whole variable domain DGGITQSPKYLFRKEGQNVTLSCEQNLNHDAMYWYRQDPGQGLRLIYYSQIVNDFQKGDIAEGYSVSREKKESFPLTVTSAQKNPTAFYLCASSDRTSGTPKQFFGPGTRLTVL.

This clonotype was counted ten times or more. The chain uses TRBV28 and TRBJ2-3; D may be TRBD2 (6 bases). V was clipped by 3 bases and J by 1 base, with 8 bases between them. This CDR3 contains 14 residues. CDR1 MDHEN and CDR2 SYDVKM come from the germline V gene. Here the CDR3 reads CASSFGGGTDTQYF. Here the CDR3 DNA reads TGTGCCAGCAGTTTCGGGGGAGGCACAGATACGCAGTATTTT.

The genes are TRBV27 and TRBJ2-2, with D maybe TRBD2 (5 bases). Germline V gene data show CDR1 as MNHEY and CDR2 as SMNVEV (reference sequence). The CDR3 covers 11 residues. V dropped 8 bases and J dropped 6 bases, with 7 bases sitting between them. CDR3 DNA: TGTGCCAGCCGGACTGCCGGGGAGCTGTTTTTT. Protein: CASRTAGELFF.

At least ten counts were recorded for this clonotype. This chain joins TRBV28 and TRBJ2-1; 10 bases are a match to TRBD2. Germline-derived CDR1 and CDR2 are MDHEN and SYDVKM. The CDR3 runs 14 residues. V was clipped by 7 bases and J by 7 bases; unmatched bases: 7. The CDR3 sequence is CASISGGLANEQFF. As DNA, the CDR3 is TGTGCCAGCATCTCGGGGGGACTAGCGAATGAGCAGTTCTTC.